Presented here are 23 T cell receptor beta chains from one specimen sequenced in a study of T cell repertoires in cytomegalovirus infection. TCRdb re-called the reads through MiXCR, storing one row per CDR3 protein. Altogether approximately 250,000 distinct CDR3 sequences are present, 6% to 8% being singletons, with the ten largest covering about 6.5%. Sequencing was performed on PBMCs. These receptors all come from a human donor in good health (CMV status not recorded). Some clones in this sample may be carry-over from other donors' samples.

This clonotype was seen repeatedly, ten times or more. The gene calls are TRBV7-3 and TRBJ2-1; 8 bases agree with TRBD2. CDR1 and CDR2 (germline): SGHTA, FQGTGA. Trimming cost V 4 bases and J 16 bases; bases outside gene matches: 9. The CDR3 spans 12 residues. CDR3 residues: CASSSPPGLVFF. CDR3 sequence (DNA): TGTGCCAGCAGCTCTCCCCCGGGACTAGTTTTCTTC.

There are a few counts of this clonotype. The V and J genes are TRBV28 and TRBJ1-1; TRBD1 matches 9 bases. The germline V gene has CDR1 MDHEN and CDR2 SYDVKM. The CDR3 loop spans 16 amino acids. Losses at the gene ends were 3 bases for V and 1 base for J; bases not matched to a gene: 6. The CDR3 region is CASSLVGTGSNTEAFF. CDR3 coding DNA: TGTGCCAGCAGTTTGGTCGGGACAGGGTCGAACACTGAAGCTTTCTTT. The full variable domain, in which reference TRBV28 and TRBJ1-1 provide the parts outside the CDR3, is DVKVTQSSRYLVKRTGEKVFLECVQDMDHENMFWYRQDPGLGLRLIYFSYDVKMKEKGDIPEGYSVSREKKERFSLILESASTNQTSMYLCASSLVGTGSNTEAFFGQGTRLTVV.

This chain links TRBV7-2 with TRBJ2-2; unclear D gene. The CDR3 is made up of 13 amino acids. V was shortened by 7 bases and J by 7 bases, with 13 bases between the two germline ends. Germline-derived CDR1 and CDR2 are SGHTA and FQGNSA. The CDR3, as DNA: TGTGCCAGCATCCACAGACCGAACGGGGAGCTGTTTTTT. This codes for CASIHRPNGELFF. Supplemented by reference TRBV7-2 and TRBJ2-2, the full variable domain reads GAGVSQSPSNKVTEKGKDVELRCDPISGHTALYWYRQSLGQGLEFLIYFQGNSAPDKSGLPSDRFSAERTGGSVSTLTIQRTQQEDSAVYLCASIHRPNGELFFGEGSRLTVL.

This clonotype showed up many times. The genes are TRBV2 and TRBJ2-1, with 7 bases fitting TRBD2. The CDR3 is 19 amino acids. Losses at the gene ends were 1 base for V and 4 bases for J; bases not matched to a gene: 16. Germline values: CDR1 SNHLY, CDR2 FYNNEI. The CDR3 region has the DNA TGTGCCAGCAGTGAAGGGGTACCCGGGGGGATGTGGGCTTACAATGAGCAGTTCTTC. It is translated as CASSEGVPGGMWAYNEQFF.

This clonotype appeared a few times. The CDR3 DNA follows: TGTGCCAGTAGTATCCGAGGACAGGGTAATCGGAACACTGAAGCTTTCTTT. It encodes CASSIRGQGNRNTEAFF. The chain carries TRBV19 and TRBJ1-1; 8 bases fit TRBD1. Germline CDR1 reads LNHDA; CDR2 reads SQIVND (reference sequence). V dropped 3 bases and J dropped 1; count of bases not matched to a gene: 10. This CDR3 is built from 17 residues.

This clonotype was seen at least ten times. For the CDR3, the DNA is TGTGCCAGCAGTAGGGACAGCAACAATCAGCCCCAGCATTTT. Translating it yields CASSRDSNNQPQHF. This chain links TRBV6-2 or TRBV6-3 with TRBJ1-5; 7 positions agree with TRBD1. Trimming at V came to 5 bases and at J to 3 bases, leaving 4 bases not matched to a gene. There are 14 residues in the CDR3. The germline gives CDR1 MNHEY, CDR2 SVGEGT.

This clonotype was picked up many times. The chain links TRBV19 to TRBJ1-5; 7 nucleotides agree with TRBD1. Germline CDR1 and CDR2: LNHDA and SQIVND (reference sequence). This CDR3 comprises 12 residues. The junction had 3 bases not matched to a gene; V was cut back by 3 bases and J by 10 bases. The CDR3 bases are TGTGCCAGTAGTATGCAGGGGGGTCCCCAGCATTTT. It specifies CASSMQGGPQHF.

This clonotype has at least ten counts. The V gene is TRBV7-9, the J gene TRBJ1-4; unclear D gene. The CDR3 length is 11 residues. Germline V gene data show CDR1 as SEHNR and CDR2 as FQNEAQ (reference sequence). V was shortened by 5 bases and J by 7 bases, with 5 bases between the two germline ends. The CDR3 protein is CASSKGEKLFF. In DNA, the CDR3 is TGTGCCAGCAGCAAGGGTGAAAAACTGTTTTTT. The full variable domain, with the rest looked up from reference TRBV7-9 and TRBJ1-4, is DTGVSQNPRHKITKRGQNVTFRCDPISEHNRLYWYRQTLGQGPEFLTYFQNEAQLEKSRLLSDRFSAERPKGSFSTLEIQRTEQGDSAMYLCASSKGEKLFFGSGTQLSVL.

This clonotype was found many times. The rearrangement links TRBV4-1 to TRBJ2-2; the D is unclear. This CDR3 spans 14 amino acids. V lost 0 bases, J lost 6 bases, and 8 bases lay in between. Germline CDR1 reads MGHRA; CDR2 reads YSYEKL. CDR3 nucleotide sequence: TGCGCCAGCAGCCAAGACGTCGGGCCCGGGGAGCTGTTTTTT. Protein: CASSQDVGPGELFF.

This clonotype was detected a few times. The chain carries TRBV28 and TRBJ1-1; D is uncertain. The CDR3 spans 11 residues. V lost 6 bases and J 7 bases, leaving 9 bases between the germline ends. Germline V gene data show CDR1 as MDHEN and CDR2 as SYDVKM. CDR3 amino acids: CASRVGYEAFF. CDR3 sequence (DNA): TGTGCCAGCAGGGTGGGTTATGAAGCTTTCTTT.

This clonotype was detected ten times or more. CDR3 bases: TGCAGCGTTGGCCAGAGAAACACTGAAGCTTTCTTT. Residues: CSVGQRNTEAFF. The J gene is TRBJ1-1, the V gene TRBV29-1; no clear D gene. Deletions cut 4 bases from V and 2 bases from J, with 8 bases between. CDR1 SQVTM and CDR2 ANQGSEA come from the germline V gene. The CDR3 runs 12 residues.

The sample holds many counts of this clonotype. The chain has TRBV7-2 and TRBJ2-5, with 8 bases identical to TRBD2. Germline trimming cut 2 bases from V and 4 bases from J; bases unmatched to any gene: 3. Germline CDR1 and CDR2: SGHTA and FQGNSA. The CDR3 consists of 14 residues. The CDR3 here is CASSLLGGGETQYF. DNA of the CDR3: TGTGCCAGCAGCTTACTCGGGGGGGGAGAGACCCAGTACTTC.

This clonotype was observed at least ten times. The chain combines TRBV7-9 with TRBJ2-3; 10 nucleotides agree with TRBD2. The CDR3 covers 16 residues. Germline CDR1 and CDR2: SEHNR and FQNEAQ (reference sequence). Unmatched junction bases numbered 5, after V lost 3 bases and J lost 2 bases. As DNA, the CDR3 is TGTGCCAGCAGCTTTGGAGCGGGGGGGGCCACAGATACGCAGTATTTT. Translation: CASSFGAGGATDTQYF.

This clonotype has at least ten counts. This chain links TRBV19 with TRBJ1-5; tentative D call: TRBD1 (5 bases). CDR3 length: 15 residues. Germline V CDR1 and CDR2: LNHDA, SQIVND (reference sequence). Trimming removed 5 bases from V and 2 bases from J, with 13 bases in between. This chain's CDR3 is CASSARDSGNQPQHF. CDR3 nucleotides: TGTGCCAGTAGTGCCAGGGATTCGGGCAATCAGCCCCAGCATTTT.

This clonotype was seen at least ten times. The gene calls are TRBV9 and TRBJ1-1; D may be TRBD1 (6 bases). Trimming pared 0 bases from V and 4 bases from J, leaving 10 bases between. CDR3 size: 14 residues. The germline V gene has CDR1 SGDLS and CDR2 YYNGEE. CDR3 in DNA: TGTGCCAGCAGCGTAGCAACGACAGGCACTGAAGCTTTCTTT. Translated: CASSVATTGTEAFF. Full variable domain (missing parts from reference TRBV9 and TRBJ1-1): DSGVTQTPKHLITATGQRVTLRCSPRSGDLSVYWYQQSLDQGLQFLIQYYNGEERAKGNILERFSAQQFPDLHSELNLSSLELGDSALYFCASSVATTGTEAFFGQGTRLTVV.

This clonotype came up many times. This sequence joins TRBV12-3 or TRBV12-4 and TRBJ2-6; D is ambiguous. V was clipped by 6 bases and J by 7 bases, with 10 bases between them. CDR3 length equals 13 residues. The CDR3 sequence is CASSRNHANVLTF. Written as DNA, the CDR3 is TGTGCCAGCAGCCGAAACCACGCCAACGTCCTGACTTTC.

This clonotype has ten or more counts. V and J are TRBV20-1 and TRBJ2-1; 8 bases match TRBD2. Germline CDR1 and CDR2: DFQATT and SNEGSKA (reference sequence). After removal of 5 bases from V and 6 bases from J, the junction contained 12 bases not matched to a gene. The CDR3 runs to 15 residues. The CDR3 region is CSAGEGRGARNEQFF. CDR3 bases: TGCAGTGCTGGTGAGGGGCGGGGGGCGCGCAATGAGCAGTTCTTC.

In its sample, this clonotype was seen a few times. J is TRBJ1-2 and V is TRBV13, with D uncertain. V gave up 1 base and J gave up 0 bases, with 24 bases separating them. This CDR3 comprises 20 residues. Looked up from germline, CDR1 is PRHDT and CDR2 is FYEKMQ (reference sequence). This CDR3 reads CASSLESDRGSPTTNYGYTF. CDR3 sequence (DNA): TGTGCCAGCAGCTTAGAGTCGGATCGGGGATCGCCAACCACTAACTATGGCTACACCTTC.

This clonotype was recorded at least ten times. The CDR3 is CASRGLAGGLAIQYF. The CDR3 coding sequence is TGTGCCAGCCGGGGACTAGCGGGGGGGCTGGCCATTCAGTACTTC. The chain has TRBV19 and TRBJ2-4; 16 positions agree with TRBD2. CDR3 length: 15 residues. CDR1 and CDR2 (germline): LNHDA, SQIVND (reference sequence). Trimming removed 9 bases from V and 9 bases from J; junction bases left unmatched: 8.

This clonotype occurred many times. V and J are TRBV6-5 and TRBJ1-2; D might be TRBD1 (6 bases). The V and J ends lost 2 bases and 8 bases respectively, with 15 bases between them. Germline-derived CDR1 and CDR2 are MNHEY and SVGAGI. There are 14 residues in the CDR3. CDR3 nucleotide sequence: TGTGCCAGCAGTTACGGGAACAGGGATGGAGGCTACACCTTC. Its translation is CASSYGNRDGGYTF.

The chain links TRBV10-3 to TRBJ1-6; D remains unclear. The CDR3 covers 14 residues. Trimming shortened V by 6 bases and J by 5 bases, and 11 bases separated the two germline ends. CDR1 is ENHRY, CDR2 SYGVKD, per germline. CDR3 loop: CAISDGANNSPLHF. The CDR3 coding sequence is TGTGCCATCAGCGACGGAGCGAATAATTCACCCCTCCACTTT.

This clonotype was found many times. J is TRBJ1-1 and V is TRBV6-6; TRBD1 matches at 10 bases. The CDR3 loop spans 15 amino acids. CDR1 MNHNY and CDR2 SVGAGI come from the germline V gene (reference sequence). The trim removed 8 bases at V and 5 bases at J, leaving 11 bases unmatched. In DNA form, the CDR3 reads TGTGCCAGCCACGATGACAGGGGGCGAGAGACTGAAGCTTTCTTT. Protein product: CASHDDRGRETEAFF.

This clonotype was observed a few times. The V and J genes are TRBV6-4 and TRBJ2-7; a possible D gene is TRBD2 (5 bases). This CDR3 region has 11 residues. Germline values: CDR1 MRHNA, CDR2 SNTAGT. For the CDR3, the DNA is TGTGCTACCCGGAGGACCTACGAGCAGTACTTC. Amino acid sequence: CATRRTYEQYF.